This entry lists 25 T cell receptor beta chains sequenced from one sample in a study of T-cell memory formation after mild COVID-19. TCRdb used MiXCR to reprocess the 5' RACE reads, holding one entry per CDR3 protein. This sample has roughly 350,000 distinct CDR3 sequences, with roughly an eighth found just once. The sequenced material came from PBMCs or a T cell subset sorted from them (not recorded which). The source is a man aged 18-30 years who had mild COVID-19 (a few samples of this study predate the infection). Cell type and time point are not known.

This sequence joins TRBV12-3 or TRBV12-4 and TRBJ2-2; D is ambiguous. This CDR3 spans 13 amino acids. V was trimmed by 7 bases and J by 6 bases, leaving 12 bases between them. This chain's CDR3 is CASTYRAAGELFF. In nucleotides, the CDR3 is TGTGCCAGCACCTACCGAGCTGCCGGGGAGCTGTTTTTT.

This clonotype has just a few counts. The V gene is TRBV6-2 or TRBV6-3, the J gene TRBJ1-1; D possibly corresponds to TRBD1 (6 bases). V dropped 6 bases and J dropped 7 bases, with 15 bases sitting between them. The CDR3 length is 13 residues. Germline CDR1 and CDR2: MNHEY and SVGEGT. The CDR3 spells CASSIRGRDEAFF. The CDR3 region has the DNA TGTGCCAGCAGCATCAGGGGCAGAGATGAAGCTTTCTTT.

This clonotype was seen at least ten times. The chain links TRBV5-1 to TRBJ2-3; 10 bases match TRBD2. Germline values: CDR1 SGHRS, CDR2 YFSETQ. Germline trimming cut 5 bases from V and 3 bases from J; bases unmatched to any gene: 0. The CDR3 is 13 residues long. The CDR3 bases are TGCGCCAGCAGACTAGCGGGGACAGATACGCAGTATTTT. Translated, it gives CASRLAGTDTQYF.

The chain has TRBV20-1 and TRBJ1-3; D perhaps matches TRBD1 (6 bases). V was cut by 5 bases and J by 4 bases, with 15 bases left in between. Germline V CDR1 and CDR2: DFQATT, SNEGSKA (reference sequence). The CDR3 is made up of 14 amino acids. CDR3 sequence: CSASPPGAGNTIYF. CDR3 coding DNA: TGCAGTGCTTCACCTCCGGGGGCCGGAAACACCATATATTTT.

This clonotype was detected only a few times. The CDR3 nucleotides read TGTGCCAGTAATCTACCGGGCAGGGGGCTTAACACTGAAGCTTTCTTT. Translation: CASNLPGRGLNTEAFF. The chain employs TRBV7-2 and TRBJ1-1, with 8 nucleotides matching TRBD1. CDR1 and CDR2 from the germline V gene are SGHTA and FQGNSA. The CDR3 extends over 16 amino acids. V shed 9 bases and J 2 bases; nucleotides not matched to a gene: 14.

This clonotype was observed a few times. The chain links TRBV29-1 to TRBJ2-3, with D tentatively TRBD1 or TRBD2 (5 bases each). The CDR3 length is 16 residues. The V end was cut by 7 bases, the J end by 3 bases, with 23 bases between. Germline V gives CDR1 SQVTM, CDR2 ANQGSEA. Written as DNA, the CDR3 is TGCAGCGCTCCCACGGGCTGGGGGTCTGCGACAGATACGCAGTATTTT. It translates to CSAPTGWGSATDTQYF.

This clonotype turned up a few times. V is TRBV18 and J is TRBJ2-7; D is unclear. Looked up from germline, CDR1 is KGHSH and CDR2 is LQKENI. Trimming stripped 3 bases from V and 7 bases from J, with 13 bases between. There are 13 residues in the CDR3. The CDR3: CASSPSDGQEQYV. The DNA of the CDR3 is TGTGCCAGCTCACCGTCGGACGGGCAAGAGCAGTACGTC.

J is TRBJ2-3 and V is TRBV5-1; D remains ambiguous. The germline V gene encodes CDR1 SGHRS and CDR2 YFSETQ. Trimming took off 1 base at V and 3 bases at J, with 9 bases between the two ends. The CDR3 is made up of 14 amino acids. Here the CDR3 DNA reads TGCGCCAGCAGCTTGTACGCGACTACAGATACGCAGTATTTT. It codes for CASSLYATTDTQYF.

The sample holds a few counts of this clonotype. The V gene is TRBV20-1, the J gene TRBJ2-2; D possibly corresponds to TRBD1 (6 bases). The V and J ends lost 1 base and 6 bases respectively, with 12 bases between them. Germline V gene data show CDR1 as DFQATT and CDR2 as SNEGSKA (reference sequence). This CDR3 comprises 14 residues. Here the CDR3 reads CSARGPGASGELFF. CDR3 sequence (DNA): TGCAGTGCTAGAGGGCCAGGGGCATCCGGGGAGCTGTTTTTT.

This clonotype was counted many times. V gene TRBV5-1 combines with J gene TRBJ2-1; 10 bases are a match to TRBD2. This CDR3 spans 14 amino acids. V gave up 0 bases and J gave up 7 bases; unmatched junction bases: 1. Germline V gene sequence: CDR1 SGHRS, CDR2 YFSETQ. The CDR3 coding sequence is TGCGCCAGCAGCTTGGAACTAGCGGGGAATGAGCAGTTCTTC. Encoded protein: CASSLELAGNEQFF.

This clonotype was counted a few times. CDR3 loop: CASSGLAGGKTQYF. The CDR3 bases are TGTGCCAGCAGCGGACTAGCGGGGGGGAAGACCCAGTACTTC. The chain couples TRBV5-6 to TRBJ2-5, with 15 bases lining up with TRBD2. CDR3 size: 14 residues. Germline V gene sequence: CDR1 SGHDT, CDR2 YYEEEE. V trimming: 4 bases; J trimming: 6 bases; junction bases outside the gene matches: 1.

This clonotype has more than one count but fewer than ten. The chain has TRBV4-3 and TRBJ2-7, with 8 bases fitting TRBD2. Trimming cost V 0 bases and J 6 bases; bases outside gene matches: 10. CDR3 length equals 16 residues. Germline CDR1 reads LGHNA; CDR2 reads YSLEER. The CDR3 sequence: CASSQDWTGGRGEQYF. The CDR3 DNA sequence: TGCGCCAGCAGCCAAGATTGGACGGGGGGGCGTGGCGAGCAGTACTTC.

This clonotype came up a few times. This sequence joins TRBV7-2 and TRBJ2-2, with unresolved D. The CDR3 covers 15 residues. V was clipped by 3 bases and J by 5 bases, with 13 bases between them. Per the germline V gene, CDR1 is SGHTA and CDR2 is FQGNSA. CDR3 coding DNA: TGTGCCAGCAGCTTCCGGGCCTCTGGGACCGGGGAGCTGTTTTTT. This gives the protein CASSFRASGTGELFF. The full variable domain, with the rest looked up from reference TRBV7-2 and TRBJ2-2, is GAGVSQSPSNKVTEKGKDVELRCDPISGHTALYWYRQSLGQGLEFLIYFQGNSAPDKSGLPSDRFSAERTGGSVSTLTIQRTQQEDSAVYLCASSFRASGTGELFFGEGSRLTVL.

V gene TRBV2 combines with J gene TRBJ1-4; unclear D gene. Germline V gives CDR1 SNHLY, CDR2 FYNNEI. The CDR3 is 15 residues long. Trimming took off 0 bases at V and 7 bases at J, with 12 bases between the two ends. Here the CDR3 DNA reads TGTGCCAGCAGTGAAGCGAAGTCGGGAAGTGAAAAACTGTTTTTT. Protein product: CASSEAKSGSEKLFF.

The table lists this clonotype with a count of one. This chain links TRBV7-2 with TRBJ1-6; D perhaps matches TRBD1 (6 bases). V was pared by 4 bases and J by 9 bases, with 13 bases between. CDR1 is SGHTA, CDR2 FQGNSA, per germline. The CDR3 length is 14 residues. CDR3 protein: CASSSRDTSSPLHF. The DNA of the CDR3 is TGTGCCAGCAGCTCCCGGGACACCTCTTCACCCCTCCACTTT.

This clonotype was found many times. In nucleotides, the CDR3 is TGTGCCAGCAGCCTCGGGACACCTAGCACAGATACGCAGTATTTT. Its translation is CASSLGTPSTDTQYF. The chain couples TRBV7-2 to TRBJ2-3, with a possible D match to TRBD1 (6 bases). This CDR3 is built from 15 residues. In germline, CDR1 is SGHTA, CDR2 FQGNSA. The ends were cut back, 5 bases at V and 0 bases at J, with 12 bases in the middle.

The chain carries TRBV4-3 and TRBJ1-2; 7 bases line up with TRBD1. The CDR3 extends over 14 amino acids. The junction had 4 bases not matched to a gene; V was cut back by 4 bases and J by 2 bases. Germline CDR1 and CDR2: LGHNA and YSLEER. CDR3 in amino acids: CASSRQGLNYGYTF. As DNA, the CDR3 is TGCGCCAGCAGCCGACAGGGTCTAAACTATGGCTACACCTTC.

The rearrangement joins TRBV6-2 or TRBV6-3 to TRBJ2-2, with 9 bases aligning to TRBD1. The germline V gene encodes CDR1 MNHEY and CDR2 SVGEGT. The CDR3 is 15 residues long. Trimming at V came to 2 bases and at J to 4 bases, leaving 2 bases not matched to a gene. CDR3 DNA sequence: TGTGCCAGCAGTTACCTGGGACAGGGCACCGGGGAGCTGTTTTTT. As protein: CASSYLGQGTGELFF.

The chain links TRBV6-5 to TRBJ2-2; D ambiguous. The CDR3 covers 11 residues. Germline V lookup: CDR1 MNHEY, CDR2 SVGAGI. V was pared by 6 bases and J by 8 bases, with 7 bases between. The CDR3 DNA reads TGTGCCAGCAGAGAGTGGGGGGAGCTGTTTTTT. Amino acids: CASREWGELFF.

This clonotype occurred many times. J is TRBJ2-3 and V is TRBV5-6, with TRBD2 identical over 7 bases. The ends lost 5 bases at V and 3 bases at J; junction bases unmatched: 9. The germline CDR1 and CDR2 sequences are SGHDT and YYEEEE. CDR3 length: 15 residues. The chain's CDR3 is CASRMLGAGTDTQYF. The CDR3 DNA reads as TGTGCCAGCAGGATGCTAGGAGCGGGAACAGATACGCAGTATTTT.

This clonotype was counted between two and nine times. The CDR3 is CASSPGLGMYTEAFF. The CDR3 DNA reads TGTGCCAGCAGCCCAGGACTTGGGATGTACACTGAAGCTTTCTTT. The chain uses TRBV7-3 and TRBJ1-1; unclear D gene. The length of the CDR3 is 15 residues. From germline, CDR1 is SGHTA and CDR2 FQGTGA. Trimming removed 5 bases at V and 3 bases at J, with 16 bases between.

This clonotype has more than one count but fewer than ten. This rearrangement joins TRBV28 to TRBJ1-5; 7 nucleotides align to TRBD1. Germline lookup yields CDR1 MDHEN and CDR2 SYDVKM. The CDR3 contains 16 residues. Unmatched junction bases numbered 11, after V lost 4 bases and J lost 5 bases. This CDR3 reads CASSWRGRGGYQPQHF. The CDR3 DNA follows: TGTGCCAGCAGTTGGCGTGGCAGGGGGGGGTATCAGCCCCAGCATTTT.

The rearrangement links TRBV4-2 to TRBJ2-7; TRBD2 agrees at 10 bases. Germline loops: CDR1 LGHNA, CDR2 YNFKEQ. CDR3 length: 16 residues. The J segment lost 2 bases and the V segment lost 0 bases, leaving 4 bases of the junction unmatched. CDR3: CASSQDFSGGAYEQYF. The CDR3 DNA sequence: TGTGCCAGCAGCCAAGATTTCAGCGGGGGGGCCTACGAGCAGTACTTC.

This clonotype has just a few counts. The chain carries TRBV18 and TRBJ2-7; no reliable D call. Trimming took off 3 bases at V and 0 bases at J, with 9 bases between the two ends. The germline CDR1 and CDR2 sequences are KGHSH and LQKENI. The CDR3 runs to 14 residues. CDR3: CASSPGSSSYEQYF. CDR3 in DNA: TGTGCCAGCTCACCGGGATCTAGCTCCTACGAGCAGTACTTC.

This clonotype came up many times. The rearrangement joins TRBV7-6 to TRBJ2-5, with TRBD2 matching over 8 bases. This CDR3 has 13 amino acids. Trimming took 5 bases from V and 5 from J; bases not matched to a gene: 4. Germline V gives CDR1 SGHVS, CDR2 FNYEAQ. The CDR3 loop reads CASSPGLGETQYF. As DNA, the CDR3 is TGTGCCAGCAGCCCGGGACTAGGGGAGACCCAGTACTTC.